Listed below are T cell receptor beta chains from one sample, sequenced in a study of cytotoxic CD8 clonotypes in ibrutinib-treated CLL. Produced via immunoSEQ multiplex PCR; TCRdb's table is partial and in-frame only. The sample lists 140,000 or so clones, 75% to 85% occurring once. This specimen was PBMCs, taken after 12 months of ibrutinib treatment. The receptors derive from a human donor with chronic lymphocytic leukemia. CDR3s include the opening cysteine and the closing phenylalanine or tryptophan. Each record gives: J gene, V gene, CDR3 protein.

>TRBJ1-3|TRBV18
CASSSPWLDGNTIYF
>TRBJ2-3|TRBV13
CASSFRGPGVSDTQYF
>TRBJ2-1|TRBV15
CATSRASNEQFF
>TRBJ2-7|TRBV10-3
CAISGTGGYEQYF
>TRBJ2-3|TRBV13
CASRVLAGPPSVTDTQYF
>TRBJ1-5|TRBV10-3
CAIWSGQGIQPQHF
>TRBJ1-1|TRBV5-1
CASSPMGPKGAEAFF
>TRBJ2-3|TRBV6-5
CASIPPGGTDTQYF
>TRBJ2-5|TRBV15
CATRGGAGRETQYF
>TRBJ2-7|TRBV30
CAWSGAKMQRQYF
>TRBJ1-5|TRBV14
CASSQFHGYNQPQHF
>TRBJ2-5|TRBV7-9
CASSLVVPETQYF
>TRBJ1-2|TRBV28
CASSFRANYGYTF
>TRBJ2-5|TRBV5-6
CASSLEKTQYF
>TRBJ2-5|TRBV7-9
CAYNPGASQETQYF